These 23 T cell receptor beta chains share one sample of origin, sequenced in a study of Graves' ophthalmopathy and Graves' hyperthyroidism. The TCR beta CDR3 regions underwent amplification from RNA transcripts. HTBI-primed first-round RT-PCR preceded second-round multiplex PCR. TCRdb independently ran MiXCR on the multiplex PCR reads; one entry per CDR3 protein. This sample carries 200,000 to 250,000 distinct CDR3 sequences, around 50% of them seen once, and the ten largest clones take 40% to 55%. The material sequenced was peripheral blood. The receptors were sampled from an adult man with Graves' ophthalmopathy.

Details on this clonotype: A much larger clone lies a single base off, so this may be a read error. This CDR3 is missing its conserved last phenylalanine or tryptophan, likely due to a read error. This chain connects TRBV2 to TRBJ1-4, with 9 bases fitting TRBD1. Germline values: CDR1 SNHLY, CDR2 FYNNEI. The CDR3 covers 16 residues. Trimming removed 6 bases from V and 9 bases from J; junction bases left unmatched: 14. CDR3 sequence: CASSSPFRTGDQKLFL. In DNA, the CDR3 is TGTGCCAGCAGCTCACCTTTTAGGACAGGGGATCAAAAACTGTTTCTT.

This clonotype was counted only a few times. The J gene is TRBJ2-7, the V gene TRBV10-3, with 10 bases lining up with TRBD2. This CDR3 has 16 amino acids. V lost 10 bases to trimming and J lost 0 bases; unmatched junction nucleotides: 12. CDR1 is ENHRY and CDR2 is SYGVKD in the germline V gene. The CDR3 spells CASRWGLAPLSYEQYF. The CDR3 nucleotides read TGTGCCAGCCGGTGGGGACTAGCGCCCCTCTCCTACGAGCAGTACTTC.

The chain carries TRBV7-9 and TRBJ2-7; D is undetermined. Gene TRBJ2-1 matches the end of the DNA better, so the J call may be wrong. CDR3 length: 14 residues. CDR1 is SEHNR and CDR2 is FQNEAQ in the germline V gene (reference sequence). The CDR3 region is CASSLKAFGDEQFF. The CDR3 region has the DNA TGTGCCAGCAGCTTAAAGGCCTTTGGGGATGAGCAGTTCTTC.

This clonotype was counted ten times or more. This chain links TRBV29-1 with TRBJ1-1; D is perhaps TRBD1 (6 bases). The CDR3 runs 15 residues. The V and J ends lost 7 bases and 0 bases respectively, with 18 bases between them. Germline-derived CDR1 and CDR2 are SQVTM and ANQGSEA. The CDR3 DNA is TGCAGCGCCGGGGGGGGGGCAACATTGAACACTGAAGCTTTCTTT. Its translation: CSAGGGATLNTEAFF.

The chain recombines TRBV25-1 with TRBJ2-5; 11 nucleotides align to TRBD2. This CDR3 has 14 amino acids. Looked up from germline, CDR1 is MGHDK and CDR2 is SYGVNS. J gave up 2 bases and V 8 bases, and 4 bases lay outside the gene matches. The CDR3 sequence is CASGLAGGQETQYF. Here the CDR3 DNA reads TGTGCCAGCGGGCTAGCGGGGGGACAAGAGACCCAGTACTTC.

CDR3 sequence (DNA): TGTGCCAGCAGCCAAGGCCCCATGGAGACCCAGTACTTC. Amino acids: CASSQGPMETQYF. The chain employs TRBV3-1 and TRBJ2-5; D gene ambiguous. This CDR3 has 13 amino acids. V was trimmed by 1 base and J by 5 bases, leaving 8 bases between them. CDR1 and CDR2 from the germline V gene are LGHDT and YNNKEL (reference sequence).

The genes are TRBV30 and TRBJ1-6; 7 bases agree with TRBD1. The V gene end was trimmed by 4 bases and the J gene end by 7 bases; junction bases not matched to a gene: 10. Per germline, CDR1 GTSNPN and CDR2 SVGIG (reference sequence). The CDR3 is made up of 15 amino acids. CDR3 sequence: CAWTPTGQENSPLHF. The CDR3 coding sequence is TGTGCCTGGACCCCTACTGGACAGGAGAATTCACCCCTCCACTTT.

V usage is TRBV7-2 and J usage is TRBJ2-5, with 11 nucleotides matching TRBD1. Germline values: CDR1 SGHTA, CDR2 FQGNSA. This CDR3 is 14 amino acids long. V was pared by 5 bases and J by 5 bases, with 4 bases of the junction left unmatched. CDR3 residues: CASSLDRGPETQYF. The CDR3 DNA reads TGTGCCAGCAGCCTGGACAGGGGGCCGGAGACCCAGTACTTC.

The chain has TRBV29-1 and TRBJ2-2; 9 bases line up with TRBD1. CDR3 size: 15 residues. CDR1 is SQVTM and CDR2 is ANQGSEA in the germline V gene. Trimming at V came to 7 bases and at J to 2 bases, leaving 8 bases not matched to a gene. The CDR3 protein is CSGSGTGINTGELFF. The CDR3 DNA is TGCAGCGGTTCCGGGACAGGGATTAACACCGGGGAGCTGTTTTTT.

The chain has TRBV7-9 and TRBJ1-6, with D perhaps TRBD1 (5 bases). Per germline, CDR1 SEHNR and CDR2 FQNEAQ (reference sequence). Trimming took 6 bases from V and 7 from J, leaving 13 bases between them. The CDR3 is 14 residues long. The CDR3 sequence is CASRAGGRNSPLHF. In nucleotides, the CDR3 is TGTGCCAGCAGGGCCGGGGGTAGAAATTCACCCCTCCACTTT.

This chain uses TRBV9 with TRBJ2-2, with TRBD1 identical over 8 bases. The J segment lost 2 bases and the V segment lost 4 bases, leaving 10 bases of the junction unmatched. CDR1 is SGDLS and CDR2 is YYNGEE in the germline V gene. The CDR3 has 17 amino acids. In DNA form, the CDR3 reads TGTGCCAGCAGCTGGGGGCCGACAGGGGCTAACACCGGGGAGCTGTTTTTT. Its translation is CASSWGPTGANTGELFF.

CDR3 sequence reads: CASSKDREDGQYF. The CDR3 DNA is TGTGCCAGCAGCAAGGACAGGGAGGACGGGCAGTACTTC. This chain connects TRBV7-9 to TRBJ2-7; TRBD1 agrees at 8 bases. The germline gives CDR1 SEHNR, CDR2 FQNEAQ (reference sequence). This CDR3 has 13 amino acids. The trim removed 5 bases at V and 9 bases at J, leaving 9 bases unmatched.

The V call is TRBV6-1, the J call TRBJ1-1, with unresolved D. Trimming pared 7 bases from V and 1 base from J, leaving 13 bases between. This CDR3 spans 14 amino acids. Per the germline V gene, CDR1 is MNHNS and CDR2 is SASEGT. CDR3 nucleotides: TGTGCCAGCACGCCTTTCGGTGCGAACACTGAAGCTTTCTTT. Translating it yields CASTPFGANTEAFF.

This clonotype was detected only a few times. V usage is TRBV7-2 and J usage is TRBJ1-1; D gene uncertain. The CDR3 runs 14 residues. Germline V gene lookup returns CDR1 SGHTA and CDR2 FQGNSA. The V and J ends lost 1 base and 3 bases respectively, with 9 bases between them. As DNA, the CDR3 is TGTGCCAGCAGCTTAGATGGCGGGTACACTGAAGCTTTCTTT. Translated, it gives CASSLDGGYTEAFF.

V gene TRBV2 combines with J gene TRBJ2-2; 12 bases agree with TRBD2. The germline V gene has CDR1 SNHLY and CDR2 FYNNEI. V shed 6 bases and J 0 bases; nucleotides not matched to a gene: 2. This CDR3 has 16 residues. The CDR3 loop is CASRLAGGANTGELFF. The CDR3 DNA follows: TGTGCCAGCAGGCTAGCGGGGGGGGCGAACACCGGGGAGCTGTTTTTT. The variable domain in full, completed from reference TRBV2 and TRBJ2-2, reads EPEVTQTPSHQVTQMGQEVILRCVPISNHLYFYWYRQILGQKVEFLVSFYNNEISEKSEIFDDQFSVERPDGSNFTLKIRSTKLEDSAMYFCASRLAGGANTGELFFGEGSRLTVL.

This clonotype was picked up a small number of times. The rearrangement uses TRBV7-3 and TRBJ1-2; TRBD1 matches 7 bases. CDR3 length: 14 amino acids. CDR1 SGHTA and CDR2 FQGTGA come from the germline V gene. Unmatched junction bases numbered 8, after V lost 6 bases and J lost 4 bases. The CDR3 bases are TGTGCCAGCAGGGTTGAGGGGACAGTCTATGGCTACACCTTC. This encodes CASRVEGTVYGYTF. Variable domain in full (rest from reference TRBV7-3 and TRBJ1-2): GAGVSQTPSNKVTEKGKYVELRCDPISGHTALYWYRQSLGQGPEFLIYFQGTGAADDSGLPNDRFFAVRPEGSVSTLKIQRTERGDSAVYLCASRVEGTVYGYTFGSGTRLTVV.

Remarks on this clonotype: A read error may explain this, as a much larger clone is one base away. The V call is TRBV7-2, the J call TRBJ2-7, with 8 bases lining up with TRBD2. This CDR3 has 15 amino acids. CDR1 and CDR2 (germline): SGHTA, FQGNSA. Trimming at V came to 8 bases and at J to 4 bases, leaving 13 bases not matched to a gene. CDR3 amino acids: CASSPGGGTRYEQYF. The DNA of the CDR3 is TGTGCCAGCTCGCCCGGGGGGGGGACGCGGTACGAGCAGTACTTC. Variable domain in full (rest from reference TRBV7-2 and TRBJ2-7): GAGVSQSPSNKVTEKGKDVELRCDPISGHTALYWYRQSLGQGLEFLIYFQGNSAPDKSGLPSDRFSAERTGGSVSTLTIQRTQQEDSAVYLCASSPGGGTRYEQYFGPGTRLTVT.

Of note for this clonotype: Just one base apart from a much larger clone, this may be a read error. The chain links TRBV29-1 to TRBJ1-2, with a weak D call TRBD1 (6 bases). V dropped 7 bases and J dropped 1 base, with 13 bases sitting between them. CDR1 is SQVTM and CDR2 is ANQGSEA in the germline V gene. This CDR3 region has 13 residues. The CDR3 region has the DNA TGCAGCGCTGTTCAGGACAGTAACTATGGCTACACCTTC. It translates to CSAVQDSNYGYTF.

This clonotype was recorded a few times. The rearrangement joins TRBV7-8 to TRBJ2-6, with D unclear. CDR3 length equals 12 residues. Germline CDR1 reads SGHVS; CDR2 reads FQNEAQ. The ends were cut back, 3 bases at V and 4 bases at J, with 1 base in the middle. The CDR3 DNA reads as TGTGCCAGCAGCTTGGGGGCCAACGTCCTGACTTTC. Translation gives CASSLGANVLTF. Filled out from reference TRBV7-8 and TRBJ2-6, the complete variable domain reads GAGVSQSPRYKVAKRGQDVALRCDPISGHVSLFWYQQALGQGPEFLTYFQNEAQLDKSGLPSDRFFAERPEGSVSTLKIQRTQQEDSAVYLCASSLGANVLTFGAGSRLTVL.

This clonotype occurred many times. In DNA, the CDR3 is TGTGCCATCACCACGGGAACTGGGAATACTAACTATGGCTACACCTTC. It translates to CAITTGTGNTNYGYTF. The rearrangement joins TRBV10-3 to TRBJ1-2; unclear D gene. This CDR3 comprises 16 residues. V lost 7 bases and J 0 bases, leaving 18 bases between the germline ends. Germline V CDR1 and CDR2: ENHRY, SYGVKD.

The chain uses TRBV6-6 and TRBJ1-1; no firm D call. The CDR3 is made up of 13 amino acids. CDR1 is MNHNY and CDR2 is SVGAGI in the germline V gene (reference sequence). V was trimmed by 6 bases and J by 9 bases, leaving 17 bases between them. The CDR3, as DNA: TGTGCCAGCAGCCAAGACGTTGTTGGGCAAGCTTTCTTT. Its translation is CASSQDVVGQAFF.

The chain couples TRBV6-5 to TRBJ1-2; tentatively, D is TRBD1 (6 bases). V was trimmed by 4 bases and J by 5 bases, leaving 23 bases between them. The CDR3 totals 17 residues. The V gene's germline CDR1 is MNHEY and CDR2 SVGAGI. The CDR3 protein is CASSSPRDTLSGYGYTF. The DNA for the CDR3 is TGTGCCAGCAGTTCTCCCCGGGACACCCTCTCGGGTTATGGCTACACCTTC.

V usage is TRBV7-3 and J usage is TRBJ2-2; the D call may be TRBD1 or TRBD2 (5 bases each). The CDR3 loop spans 15 amino acids. V gave up 4 bases and J gave up 2 bases, with 11 bases separating them. Looked up from germline, CDR1 is SGHTA and CDR2 is FQGTGA. CDR3 loop: CASSWDGSNTGELFF. The CDR3 nucleotides are TGTGCCAGCAGCTGGGACGGGTCAAACACCGGGGAGCTGTTTTTT.